This T cell receptor (beta chain) was profiled in a study of blood T cell repertoires in COVID-19. Original methodology: Estimation of nucleated cell counts was performed using reference gene primer amplification. Produced via immunoSEQ multiplex PCR; TCRdb's table is partial and in-frame only. The D gene and trimming were derived from the DNA, and the V and J assignments and clone size from that table. Among around 160,000 clones listed, 80% to 90% were seen once. The Seattle site enrolled patients during active infection and followed them longitudinally. Between the trimmed V and J ends, which lost 6 bases and 5 bases, there was a span of 18 bases. The CDR3 spans 15 residues. CDR1 is MDHEN, CDR2 SYDVKM, per germline.

The clonotype comes from a woman in her sixties or seventies with COVID-19, enrolled during active disease. The rearrangement uses TRBV28 and TRBJ2-3, with D possibly matching TRBD1 (6 bases). Sequencing was performed on peripheral blood. CDR3 residues: CASSLVGAHQDTQYF. The CDR3 DNA is TGTGCCAGCAGCCTCGTGGGGGCTCATCAAGATACGCAGTATTTT.